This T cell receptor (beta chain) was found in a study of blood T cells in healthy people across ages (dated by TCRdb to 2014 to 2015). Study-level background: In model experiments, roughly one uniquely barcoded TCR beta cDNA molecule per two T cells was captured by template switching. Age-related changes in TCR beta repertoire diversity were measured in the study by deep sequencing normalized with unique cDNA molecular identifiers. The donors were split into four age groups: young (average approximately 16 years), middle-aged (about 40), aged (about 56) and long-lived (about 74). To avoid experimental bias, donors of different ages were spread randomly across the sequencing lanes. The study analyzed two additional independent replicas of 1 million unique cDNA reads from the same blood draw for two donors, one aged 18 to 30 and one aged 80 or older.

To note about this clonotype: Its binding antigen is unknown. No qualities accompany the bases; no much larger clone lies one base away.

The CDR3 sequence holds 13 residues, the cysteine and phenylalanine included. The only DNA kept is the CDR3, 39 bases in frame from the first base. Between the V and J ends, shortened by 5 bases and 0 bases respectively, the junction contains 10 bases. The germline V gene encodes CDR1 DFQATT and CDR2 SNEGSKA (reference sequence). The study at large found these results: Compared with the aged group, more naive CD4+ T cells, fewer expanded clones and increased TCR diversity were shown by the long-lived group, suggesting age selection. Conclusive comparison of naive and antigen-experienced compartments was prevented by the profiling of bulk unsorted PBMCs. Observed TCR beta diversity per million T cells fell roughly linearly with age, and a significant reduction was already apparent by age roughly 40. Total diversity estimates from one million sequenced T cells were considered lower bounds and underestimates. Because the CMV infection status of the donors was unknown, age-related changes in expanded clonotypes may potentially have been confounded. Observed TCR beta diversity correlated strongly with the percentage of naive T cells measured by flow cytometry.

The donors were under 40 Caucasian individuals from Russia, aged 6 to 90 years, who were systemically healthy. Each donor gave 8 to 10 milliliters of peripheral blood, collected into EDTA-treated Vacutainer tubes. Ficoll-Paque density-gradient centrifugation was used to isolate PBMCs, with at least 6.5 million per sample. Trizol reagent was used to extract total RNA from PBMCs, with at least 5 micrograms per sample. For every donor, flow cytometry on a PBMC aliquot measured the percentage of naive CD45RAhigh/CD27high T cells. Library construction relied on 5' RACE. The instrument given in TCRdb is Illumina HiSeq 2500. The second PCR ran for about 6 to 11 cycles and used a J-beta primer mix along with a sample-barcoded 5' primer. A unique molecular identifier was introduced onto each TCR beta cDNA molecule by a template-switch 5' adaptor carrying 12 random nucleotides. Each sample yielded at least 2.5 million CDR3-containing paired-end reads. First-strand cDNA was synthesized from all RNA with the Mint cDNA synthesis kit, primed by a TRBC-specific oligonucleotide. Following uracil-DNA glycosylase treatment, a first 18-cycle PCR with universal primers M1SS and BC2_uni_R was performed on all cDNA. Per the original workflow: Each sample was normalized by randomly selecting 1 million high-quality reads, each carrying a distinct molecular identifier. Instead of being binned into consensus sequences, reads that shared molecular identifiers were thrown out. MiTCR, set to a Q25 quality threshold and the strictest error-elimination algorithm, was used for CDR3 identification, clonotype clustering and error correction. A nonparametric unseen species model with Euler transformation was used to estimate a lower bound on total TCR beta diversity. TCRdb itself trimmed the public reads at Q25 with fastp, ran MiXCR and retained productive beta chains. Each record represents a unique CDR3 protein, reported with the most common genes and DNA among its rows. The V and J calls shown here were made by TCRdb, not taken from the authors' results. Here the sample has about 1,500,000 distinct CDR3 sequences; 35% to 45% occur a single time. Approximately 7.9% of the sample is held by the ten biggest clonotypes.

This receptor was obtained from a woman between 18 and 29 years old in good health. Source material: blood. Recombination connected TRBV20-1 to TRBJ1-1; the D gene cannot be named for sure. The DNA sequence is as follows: TGCAGTGCTGTTACCCAGGTGAACACTGAAGCTTTCTTT. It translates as CSAVTQVNTEAFF.